What follows are 17 T cell receptor beta chains derived from one specimen sequenced in a study of CD8 T cells in ankylosing spondylitis. Study-wide results and caveats: Apparently characteristic of ankylosing spondylitis blood was a TCR beta motif (fewer than 10 highly homologous variants).

These receptors' antigens are unknown. TCRdb reanalysed the 5' RACE reads using MiXCR and keeps one entry per CDR3 protein. The sample lists some 400,000 distinct CDR3 sequences, under 25% occurring once. Sequencing was performed on blood, either unsorted or a sorted T cell fraction (not recorded which). These receptors came from a male donor with ankylosing spondylitis.

The chain is built from TRBV6-1 and TRBJ2-2; 8 bases map to TRBD2. The CDR3 contains 17 residues. V gave up 8 bases and J gave up 1 base; unmatched junction bases: 12. Germline CDR1 and CDR2: MNHNS and SASEGT. The chain's CDR3 is CASARPSGSVNTGELFF. The CDR3 coding sequence is TGTGCCAGCGCTCGGCCAAGCGGGAGTGTGAACACCGGGGAGCTGTTTTTT.

The rearrangement joins TRBV6-1 to TRBJ2-1, with a tentative D call TRBD2 (6 bases). Germline CDR1 reads MNHNS; CDR2 reads SASEGT. CDR3 length: 15 amino acids. The V end lost 7 bases, the J end lost 3 bases, and 16 bases lay between the germline ends. The CDR3 DNA sequence: TGTGCCAGCACTGTGACTAGACCTAACTACAATGAGCAGTTCTTC. This codes for CASTVTRPNYNEQFF.

This clonotype was recorded a few times. The rearrangement uses TRBV25-1 and TRBJ2-5; no reliable D call. V lost 4 bases to trimming and J lost 8 bases, with 14 bases between them. From germline, CDR1 is MGHDK and CDR2 SYGVNS. CDR3 length: 13 amino acids. This chain's CDR3 is CASSGEFILTQYF. The CDR3 DNA sequence: TGTGCCAGCAGTGGAGAGTTCATCCTAACCCAGTACTTC.

The chain couples TRBV20-1 to TRBJ2-1; D perhaps matches TRBD2 (5 bases). CDR3 size: 15 residues. Germline V gene sequence: CDR1 DFQATT, CDR2 SNEGSKA (reference sequence). V gave up 3 bases and J gave up 1 base, with 13 bases separating them. The CDR3 DNA is TGCAGTGCTAGGAGTGCCGGAGGTTCCTACAATGAGCAGTTCTTC. The encoded protein is CSARSAGGSYNEQFF.

This clonotype was seen a handful of times. The CDR3 nucleotides are TGTGCCAGCAGCTTGGGCCCTGAGCAGTTCTTC. Translated, it gives CASSLGPEQFF. The chain combines TRBV11-1 with TRBJ2-1; D is unresolved. This CDR3 spans 11 amino acids. Germline values: CDR1 SGHAT, CDR2 FQDESV (reference sequence). Trimming took 3 bases from V and 9 from J, leaving 6 bases between them.

This clonotype has just a few counts. This chain links TRBV28 with TRBJ2-7; D may be TRBD2 (5 bases). V was pared by 4 bases and J by 2 bases, with 18 bases between. CDR1 and CDR2 (germline): MDHEN, SYDVKM. CDR3 length: 16 amino acids. The CDR3 bases are TGTGCCAGCAGTTCTACCACACCGGGAACCCCCTACGAGCAGTACTTC. As protein: CASSSTTPGTPYEQYF.

This clonotype has just a few counts. V is TRBV4-3 and J is TRBJ2-1, with TRBD2 matching 10 bases. The germline V gene has CDR1 LGHNA and CDR2 YSLEER. The CDR3 totals 17 residues. V shed 3 bases, J shed 0 bases, and the junction held 5 bases outside the gene matches. CDR3: CASSHQAGGLSYNEQFF. In nucleotides, the CDR3 is TGCGCCAGCAGCCATCAAGCGGGAGGGCTCTCCTACAATGAGCAGTTCTTC.

This clonotype has a count of ten or more. The J gene is TRBJ2-1, the V gene TRBV10-3; 9 bases fit TRBD1. J lost 3 bases, V lost 5 bases, and 8 bases had no gene match. The CDR3 extends over 16 amino acids. The V gene's germline CDR1 is ENHRY and CDR2 SYGVKD. The chain's CDR3 is CAISPTGGQFYNEQFF. DNA of the CDR3: TGTGCCATCAGTCCGACAGGGGGACAGTTCTACAATGAGCAGTTCTTC.

The chain is built from TRBV12-3 or TRBV12-4 and TRBJ2-4; D gene ambiguous. The CDR3 contains 12 residues. Trimming cost V 3 bases and J 8 bases, with 8 bases left between them. Written as DNA, the CDR3 is TGTGCCAGCAGTTTGATCCCGGACATTCAGTACTTC. Its translation: CASSLIPDIQYF.

CDR3 DNA: TGTGCCAGCAGTTTACCTCTAGTTGCCTCCGGGACAGGGGGAAGGGAGCAGTACTTC. Amino acid sequence: CASSLPLVASGTGGREQYF. V is TRBV28 and J is TRBJ2-7, with TRBD1 identical over 11 bases. The CDR3 loop spans 19 amino acids. CDR1 MDHEN and CDR2 SYDVKM come from the germline V gene. J gave up 7 bases and V 2 bases, and 19 bases lay outside the gene matches.

The chain joins TRBV5-1 to TRBJ2-3, with D possibly matching TRBD2 (6 bases). Trimming took 0 bases from V and 0 from J, leaving 11 bases between them. The CDR3 loop spans 16 amino acids. The germline CDR1 and CDR2 sequences are SGHRS and YFSETQ. CDR3 nucleotide sequence: TGCGCCAGCAGCTTGGGCCTGCGGGGAAGCACAGATACGCAGTATTTT. This encodes CASSLGLRGSTDTQYF.

This clonotype was detected a few times. This could be a read error, since a much larger clone is one nucleotide away. The chain joins TRBV10-3 to TRBJ2-1, with D hard to call. Per the germline V gene, CDR1 is ENHRY and CDR2 is SYGVKD. This CDR3 has 15 amino acids. CDR3 amino acids: CASKFDSSSYNEQLF. The DNA of the CDR3 is TGTGCCAGCAAATTCGACTCGAGCTCCTACAATGAGCAGCTCTTC.

The rearrangement joins TRBV13 to TRBJ1-2, with unresolved D. The CDR3 loop spans 14 amino acids. Trimming left V 1 base short and J 2 bases short, with 8 bases between. Germline V gives CDR1 PRHDT, CDR2 FYEKMQ (reference sequence). The CDR3 nucleotides are TGTGCCAGCAGCTTAGTTCGGCCAAACTATGGCTACACCTTC. Its translation: CASSLVRPNYGYTF.

This clonotype appeared a few times. The gene calls are TRBV9 and TRBJ2-1, with 13 bases matching TRBD2. V was clipped by 3 bases and J by 5 bases; unmatched bases: 5. The CDR3 runs to 16 residues. Germline V gene lookup returns CDR1 SGDLS and CDR2 YYNGEE. The CDR3 loop reads CASSASGTSGNNEQFF. The CDR3 region has the DNA TGTGCCAGCAGCGCCTCCGGGACTAGCGGGAACAATGAGCAGTTCTTC.

Only a few counts were recorded for this clonotype. The chain employs TRBV19 and TRBJ2-7; D gene unclear. V lost 7 bases to trimming and J lost 7 bases, with 20 bases between them. The CDR3 covers 14 residues. In germline, CDR1 is LNHDA, CDR2 SQIVND (reference sequence). CDR3 nucleotide sequence: TGTGCCAGTAAGGACGGTGGGTTGATTGAAGAGCAGTACTTC. The encoded protein is CASKDGGLIEEQYF. The full variable domain, in which reference TRBV19 and TRBJ2-7 provide the parts outside the CDR3, is DGGITQSPKYLFRKEGQNVTLSCEQNLNHDAMYWYRQDPGQGLRLIYYSQIVNDFQKGDIAEGYSVSREKKESFPLTVTSAQKNPTAFYLCASKDGGLIEEQYFGPGTRLTVT.

This clonotype was seen only a few times. The chain joins TRBV9 to TRBJ2-1; D is possibly TRBD2 (6 bases). CDR3 length: 16 residues. The ends were cut back, 0 bases at V and 4 bases at J, with 14 bases in the middle. In germline, CDR1 is SGDLS, CDR2 YYNGEE. Here the CDR3 DNA reads TGTGCCAGCAGCGTAGGGCCCGGGGGAACTTACAATGAGCAGTTCTTC. It yields the protein CASSVGPGGTYNEQFF.

A few counts support this clonotype. This chain uses TRBV20-1 with TRBJ2-1; no firm D call. This CDR3 comprises 12 residues. Germline V gene data show CDR1 as DFQATT and CDR2 as SNEGSKA (reference sequence). The CDR3 DNA is TGCAGCCTTTCGGCACGCTTCGATGAGCAGTTCTTC. It codes for CSLSARFDEQFF.